A single sample is the source of the 21 T cell receptor beta chains below, sequenced in a study of T cell changes during pregnancy in multiple sclerosis. Some clones are missing from TCRdb's copy, which holds only in-frame ones; the method was immunoSEQ multiplex PCR. Here the sample spans some 54,000 clones, approximately 93% being singletons. The sequencing here drew on peripheral blood, taken after pregnancy. These receptor sequences come from a female donor with multiple sclerosis, enrolled in a pregnancy study.

The V call is TRBV19, the J call TRBJ2-2, with 7 bases fitting TRBD1. The V gene's germline CDR1 is LNHDA and CDR2 SQIVND (reference sequence). The J segment lost 2 bases and the V segment lost 4 bases, leaving 4 bases of the junction unmatched. CDR3 length equals 15 residues. DNA of the CDR3: TGTGCCAGTAGTAAGACAGGGAGTAACACCGGGGAGCTGTTTTTT. Protein product: CASSKTGSNTGELFF. The variable domain in full, completed from reference TRBV19 and TRBJ2-2, reads DGGITQSPKYLFRKEGQNVTLSCEQNLNHDAMYWYRQDPGQGLRLIYYSQIVNDFQKGDIAEGYSVSREKKESFPLTVTSAQKNPTAFYLCASSKTGSNTGELFFGEGSRLTVL.

This chain joins TRBV5-1 and TRBJ1-2, with D maybe TRBD1 (6 bases). CDR3 size: 16 residues. V dropped 5 bases and J dropped 0 bases, with 17 bases sitting between them. Germline loops: CDR1 SGHRS, CDR2 YFSETQ. CDR3 DNA sequence: TGCGCCAGCAGGTTTGGGACATCGTCGACTAACTATGGCTACACCTTC. It is translated as CASRFGTSSTNYGYTF.

CDR3 DNA: TGTGCCAGGAAGGACAGGGGGGATTCTGGAAACACCATATATTTT. This gives the protein CARKDRGDSGNTIYF. The genes are TRBV5-5 and TRBJ1-3; 10 bases line up with TRBD1. Germline V lookup: CDR1 SGHKS, CDR2 YYEKEE (reference sequence). V lost 8 bases, J lost 1 base, and 6 bases stayed unmatched. The CDR3 is made up of 15 amino acids.

The chain joins TRBV13 to TRBJ1-1; 7 positions agree with TRBD1. Germline V gene data show CDR1 as PRHDT and CDR2 as FYEKMQ (reference sequence). The trim removed 4 bases at V and 1 base at J, leaving 3 bases unmatched. The length of the CDR3 is 14 residues. The CDR3 coding sequence is TGTGCCAGCAGCTCGGGACAGCGGAACACTGAAGCTTTCTTT. Translated: CASSSGQRNTEAFF.

The gene calls are TRBV19 and TRBJ1-1; weak D call: TRBD1 (5 bases). The CDR3 is 14 residues long. V lost 2 bases, J lost 8 bases, and 15 bases lay in between. The germline V gene has CDR1 LNHDA and CDR2 SQIVND (reference sequence). CDR3 DNA: TGTGCCAGTAGTATACAAGGGGCGGGGCAGGAAGCTTTCTTT. Protein: CASSIQGAGQEAFF. Looking up the rest from reference TRBV19 and TRBJ1-1 gives the full variable domain: DGGITQSPKYLFRKEGQNVTLSCEQNLNHDAMYWYRQDPGQGLRLIYYSQIVNDFQKGDIAEGYSVSREKKESFPLTVTSAQKNPTAFYLCASSIQGAGQEAFFGQGTRLTVV.

This chain links TRBV5-5 with TRBJ1-1, with a possible D match to TRBD1 (6 bases). This CDR3 is 16 amino acids long. Per the germline V gene, CDR1 is SGHKS and CDR2 is YYEKEE (reference sequence). V was pared by 0 bases and J by 0 bases, with 12 bases between. In DNA, the CDR3 is TGTGCCAGCAGCTTGGCAACAGGGTTTTTGAACACTGAAGCTTTCTTT. It specifies CASSLATGFLNTEAFF.

The rearrangement uses TRBV10-3 and TRBJ2-1, with 7 nucleotides matching TRBD2. The germline V gene has CDR1 ENHRY and CDR2 SYGVKD. Trimming removed 2 bases from V and 7 bases from J; junction bases left unmatched: 11. The CDR3 is 16 amino acids. The CDR3 region has the DNA TGTGCCATCAGTGAGGTAGGATCTGCGGGAGTAAATGAGCAGTTCTTC. Protein product: CAISEVGSAGVNEQFF.

This clone was recorded only once. One junction end disagrees with the germline gene, perhaps due to a read error. The chain joins TRBV11-2 to TRBJ2-7, with D possibly being TRBD2 (6 bases). The length of the CDR3 is 13 residues. Germline V gene lookup returns CDR1 SGHAT and CDR2 FQNNGV. CDR3 DNA: TGTGCCAGCAGCTTAAATTCAATGGGACTGCGAGACTTC. Translated: CASSLNSMGLRDF.

V gene TRBV29-1 combines with J gene TRBJ2-5; a possible D gene is TRBD2 (5 bases). Germline V gene data show CDR1 as SQVTM and CDR2 as ANQGSEA. The CDR3 is made up of 12 amino acids. The V gene lost 4 bases and the J gene lost 5 bases, with 11 bases spanning the gap. DNA for the CDR3: TGCAGCGTTGGAGTAGCGCAGGAGACCCAGTACTTC. It encodes CSVGVAQETQYF. Full variable domain (remainder filled in from reference TRBV29-1 and TRBJ2-5): SAVISQKPSRDICQRGTSLTIQCQVDSQVTMMFWYRQQPGQSLTLIATANQGSEATYESGFVIDKFPISRPNLTFSTLTVSNMSPEDSSIYLCSVGVAQETQYFGPGTRLLVL.

The gene calls are TRBV4-3 and TRBJ1-1, with 12 bases lining up with TRBD1. CDR1 and CDR2 (germline): LGHNA, YSLEER. The CDR3 has 14 residues. Trimming took 7 bases from V and 6 from J; bases not matched to a gene: 6. The CDR3, as DNA: TGCGCCAGCAAACGGGACAGGGGGCTCTCTGAAGCTTTCTTT. It specifies CASKRDRGLSEAFF.

The rearrangement uses TRBV2 and TRBJ1-2; 8 nucleotides agree with TRBD1. The CDR3 contains 15 residues. Per germline, CDR1 SNHLY and CDR2 FYNNEI. Trimming at V came to 3 bases and at J to 4 bases, leaving 7 bases not matched to a gene. The CDR3 DNA is TGTGCCAGCAGTGATATTTTACAGGGGGGCTATGGCTACACCTTC. Protein sequence: CASSDILQGGYGYTF.

The CDR3 coding sequence is TGTGCCTGGAGTCCCGGGCGGGGCGGGGCAGATACGCAGTATTTT. Translating it yields CAWSPGRGGADTQYF. The rearrangement links TRBV30 to TRBJ2-3; a weak D match, TRBD2 (6 bases). Trimming cost V 2 bases and J 4 bases, with 16 bases left between them. From germline, CDR1 is GTSNPN and CDR2 SVGIG (reference sequence). This CDR3 region has 15 residues.

The chain employs TRBV11-2 and TRBJ2-4; D may be TRBD2 (5 bases). Germline V gives CDR1 SGHAT, CDR2 FQNNGV. V shed 1 base and J shed 0 bases, with 13 bases lying between them. The CDR3 totals 17 residues. This CDR3 is CASSLGELALAKNIQYF. The CDR3 DNA reads TGTGCCAGCAGCTTAGGGGAGCTAGCACTAGCCAAAAACATTCAGTACTTC.

This chain joins TRBV29-1 and TRBJ2-7; TRBD2 agrees at 8 bases. Germline-derived CDR1 and CDR2 are SQVTM and ANQGSEA. The CDR3 is 13 residues long. The J segment lost 4 bases and the V segment lost 5 bases, leaving 7 bases of the junction unmatched. The DNA of the CDR3 is TGCAGCGTTATCAGCGGGAGTGCGTACGAGCAGTACTTC. This translates into CSVISGSAYEQYF.

The CDR3 bases are TGTGCCAGCAGCCCACCTATGGACAGCAGGCAAGAGACCCAGTACTTC. Encoded protein: CASSPPMDSRQETQYF. The rearrangement links TRBV7-9 to TRBJ2-5; tentative D call: TRBD1 (6 bases). The germline gives CDR1 SEHNR, CDR2 FQNEAQ (reference sequence). Trimming left V 5 bases short and J 2 bases short, with 18 bases between. The CDR3 totals 16 residues.

The V and J genes are TRBV5-1 and TRBJ2-4; tentatively, D is TRBD2 (5 bases). In germline, CDR1 is SGHRS, CDR2 YFSETQ. Trimming removed 4 bases at V and 1 base at J, with 24 bases between. This CDR3 contains 19 residues. The CDR3 protein is CASSQNPGMSAGAKNIQYF. The CDR3 DNA is TGCGCCAGCAGCCAGAATCCGGGAATGTCCGCCGGTGCCAAAAACATTCAGTACTTC.

The chain carries TRBV14 and TRBJ2-7, with 7 bases fitting TRBD1. The CDR3 is 13 amino acids. J lost 6 bases, V lost 3 bases, and 5 bases had no gene match. Germline CDR1 is SGHDN and CDR2 is FVKESK. CDR3 region: CASSHDRVFEQYF. The CDR3, as DNA: TGTGCCAGCAGCCATGACAGGGTATTCGAGCAGTACTTC.

The gene calls are TRBV19 and TRBJ2-7; perhaps TRBD1 as D (7 bases). The CDR3 covers 14 residues. V was clipped by 1 base and J by 3 bases, with 10 bases between them. Per germline, CDR1 LNHDA and CDR2 SQIVND (reference sequence). The CDR3 nucleotides read TGTGCCAGTAGTATAGGCGGGACAGACTACGAGCAGTACTTC. Translated: CASSIGGTDYEQYF. The full variable domain, in which reference TRBV19 and TRBJ2-7 provide the parts outside the CDR3, is DGGITQSPKYLFRKEGQNVTLSCEQNLNHDAMYWYRQDPGQGLRLIYYSQIVNDFQKGDIAEGYSVSREKKESFPLTVTSAQKNPTAFYLCASSIGGTDYEQYFGPGTRLTVT.

This chain connects TRBV4-3 to TRBJ2-5; the match to TRBD1 covers 9 bases. Germline loops: CDR1 LGHNA, CDR2 YSLEER. With 1 base clipped from V and 5 bases from J, the junction kept 8 bases outside the gene matches. The CDR3 consists of 16 residues. In DNA, the CDR3 is TGCGCCAGCAGCCAAGGCCGGGACAGGGTGTGGGAGACCCAGTACTTC. Its translation is CASSQGRDRVWETQYF.

V is TRBV6-5 and J is TRBJ2-1; TRBD2 might be the D (6 bases). The V end lost 7 bases, the J end lost 0 bases, and 13 bases lay between the germline ends. The CDR3 runs 15 residues. Looked up from germline, CDR1 is MNHEY and CDR2 is SVGAGI. CDR3 coding DNA: TGTGCCAGCAATCCGGGACTCGTCTCCTACAATGAGCAGTTCTTC. Its protein is CASNPGLVSYNEQFF.

The rearrangement links TRBV11-3 to TRBJ2-3, with a possible D match to TRBD2 (5 bases). The CDR3 runs to 14 residues. V lost 1 base and J lost 4, with 9 bases in between. Germline V lookup: CDR1 SGHNT, CDR2 YENEEA. As DNA, the CDR3 is TGTGCCAGCAGCTTAGTCGGCGGGTCAGATACGCAGTATTTT. Translation: CASSLVGGSDTQYF.